What follows are 10 T cell receptor beta chains derived from one specimen sequenced in a study of OX40 agonist ivuxolimab in advanced cancers. Method: immunoSEQ multiplex PCR; TCRdb's copy keeps in-frame clones and lacks some. The profile shows over 60,000 clones, 80% to 90% of them singletons. Sample: CD4+ or CD8+ T cells sorted from blood, taken in a trial of the OX40 agonist ivuxolimab. These receptors were taken from an adult with an advanced solid tumor such as melanoma, head and neck, liver or kidney cancer.

V gene TRBV6-6 combines with J gene TRBJ2-5, with D possibly being TRBD1 (6 bases). The end of the DNA fits TRBJ2-7 better, so the J call may be wrong. The CDR3 is 15 residues long. Germline CDR1 reads MNHNY; CDR2 reads SVGAGI (reference sequence). The CDR3 here is CASSYGGIWSHEQYF. The CDR3 nucleotides read TGTGCCAGCAGTTATGGGGGCATCTGGTCCCACGAGCAGTACTTC.

This chain joins TRBV9 and TRBJ2-5; the D gene is possibly TRBD2 (5 bases). From germline, CDR1 is SGDLS and CDR2 YYNGEE. The CDR3 contains 15 residues. Trimming took 3 bases from V and 0 from J, leaving 12 bases between them. DNA for the CDR3: TGTGCCAGCAGCGGCGAGGGAGATTACCAAGAGACCCAGTACTTC. Translating it yields CASSGEGDYQETQYF.

J is TRBJ2-3 and V is TRBV5-1; 8 nucleotides match TRBD1. CDR1 and CDR2 (germline): SGHRS, YFSETQ. V shed 4 bases and J 3 bases; nucleotides not matched to a gene: 7. The CDR3 extends over 15 amino acids. The CDR3 here is CASSRDRGDTDTQYF. The CDR3 nucleotides read TGCGCCAGCAGCCGAGACAGGGGCGATACAGATACGCAGTATTTT.

The chain recombines TRBV6-7 with TRBJ2-7, with TRBD2 matching over 15 bases. TRBV6-7 is recorded as an ORF, its role being uncertain. The V segment lost 5 bases and the J segment 3 bases; nucleotides outside the gene matches: 14. This CDR3 has 19 amino acids. CDR3 coding DNA: TGTGCCAGCAGTCACCCACCGACCGGACTAGCGGGGGGGCGCTACGAGCAGTACTTC. Protein: CASSHPPTGLAGGRYEQYF.

This rearrangement joins TRBV5-1 to TRBJ1-5, with TRBD1 identical over 8 bases. The CDR3 spans 14 residues. Trimming took 4 bases from V and 10 from J; bases not matched to a gene: 10. In germline, CDR1 is SGHRS, CDR2 YFSETQ. Here the CDR3 reads CASSPGQAVGPQHF. The CDR3, as DNA: TGCGCCAGCAGCCCGGGACAGGCTGTCGGACCCCAGCATTTT.

The rearrangement links TRBV5-6 to TRBJ1-6; no clear D. V dropped 4 bases and J dropped 8 bases, with 16 bases sitting between them. CDR3 size: 15 residues. Germline CDR1 and CDR2: SGHDT and YYEEEE. CDR3 region: CASSPTGSRDSPLHF. The CDR3 DNA reads as TGTGCCAGCAGCCCCACCGGGAGTAGGGATTCACCCCTCCACTTT. Full variable domain (remainder filled in from reference TRBV5-6 and TRBJ1-6): DAGVTQSPTHLIKTRGQQVTLRCSPKSGHDTVSWYQQALGQGPQFIFQYYEEEERQRGNFPDRFSGHQFPNYSSELNVNALLLGDSALYLCASSPTGSRDSPLHFGNGTRLTVT.

The CDR3 nucleotides read TGTGCCAGCAGCTTCGGCAGGCCTGGTCCACCGTTGTATTTT. Its translation is CASSFGRPGPPLYF. This rearrangement joins TRBV5-6 to TRBJ1-3, with D unclear. V was cut by 2 bases and J by 16 bases, with 22 bases left in between. This CDR3 is built from 14 residues. Germline-derived CDR1 and CDR2 are SGHDT and YYEEEE.

The chain combines TRBV19 with TRBJ1-5; the match to TRBD1 covers 10 bases. From germline, CDR1 is LNHDA and CDR2 SQIVND (reference sequence). CDR3 length: 15 amino acids. V lost 7 bases, J lost 5 bases, and 8 bases stayed unmatched. CDR3 sequence: CASIPGTGDYQPQHF. The CDR3 DNA reads as TGTGCCAGTATTCCAGGGACAGGGGATTATCAGCCCCAGCATTTT. The full variable domain, its missing parts supplied by reference TRBV19 and TRBJ1-5, is DGGITQSPKYLFRKEGQNVTLSCEQNLNHDAMYWYRQDPGQGLRLIYYSQIVNDFQKGDIAEGYSVSREKKESFPLTVTSAQKNPTAFYLCASIPGTGDYQPQHFGDGTRLSIL.

On this clone itself: With a much larger clone just one base away, this may be a read error. The J gene is TRBJ2-2, the V gene TRBV6-5; TRBD2 agrees at 8 bases. Germline CDR1 is MNHEY and CDR2 is SVGAGI. This CDR3 has 16 residues. The CDR3 nucleotides are TGTGTCAGCAGTTACTCGACTAGCGCCCTCGCCGGGGAGCTGTTTTTT. This gives the protein CVSSYSTSALAGELFF.

To note about this clone: Other DNA sequences in this specimen translate into the identical CDR3. The V call is TRBV6-5, the J call TRBJ1-5, with 7 bases identical to TRBD1. Germline lookup yields CDR1 MNHEY and CDR2 SVGAGI. J lost 7 bases, V lost 6 bases, and 9 bases had no gene match. CDR3 length: 14 amino acids. The CDR3 loop is CASRTTGVGQPQHF. The CDR3 DNA sequence: TGTGCCAGCAGGACTACAGGGGTTGGGCAGCCCCAGCATTTT.